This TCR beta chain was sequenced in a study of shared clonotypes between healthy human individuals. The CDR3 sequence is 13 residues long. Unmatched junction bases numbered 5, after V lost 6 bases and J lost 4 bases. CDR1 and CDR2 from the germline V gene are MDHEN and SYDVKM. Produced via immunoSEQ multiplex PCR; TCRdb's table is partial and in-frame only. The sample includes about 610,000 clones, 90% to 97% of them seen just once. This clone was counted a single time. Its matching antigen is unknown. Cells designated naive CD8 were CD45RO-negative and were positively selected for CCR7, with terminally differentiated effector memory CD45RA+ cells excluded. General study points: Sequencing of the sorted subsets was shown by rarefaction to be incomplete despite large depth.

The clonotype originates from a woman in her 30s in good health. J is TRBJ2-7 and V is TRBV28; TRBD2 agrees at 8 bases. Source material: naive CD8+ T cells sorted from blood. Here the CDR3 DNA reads TGTGCCAGCAGAAACAGCGGGAGTTACGAGCAGTACTTC. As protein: CASRNSGSYEQYF.